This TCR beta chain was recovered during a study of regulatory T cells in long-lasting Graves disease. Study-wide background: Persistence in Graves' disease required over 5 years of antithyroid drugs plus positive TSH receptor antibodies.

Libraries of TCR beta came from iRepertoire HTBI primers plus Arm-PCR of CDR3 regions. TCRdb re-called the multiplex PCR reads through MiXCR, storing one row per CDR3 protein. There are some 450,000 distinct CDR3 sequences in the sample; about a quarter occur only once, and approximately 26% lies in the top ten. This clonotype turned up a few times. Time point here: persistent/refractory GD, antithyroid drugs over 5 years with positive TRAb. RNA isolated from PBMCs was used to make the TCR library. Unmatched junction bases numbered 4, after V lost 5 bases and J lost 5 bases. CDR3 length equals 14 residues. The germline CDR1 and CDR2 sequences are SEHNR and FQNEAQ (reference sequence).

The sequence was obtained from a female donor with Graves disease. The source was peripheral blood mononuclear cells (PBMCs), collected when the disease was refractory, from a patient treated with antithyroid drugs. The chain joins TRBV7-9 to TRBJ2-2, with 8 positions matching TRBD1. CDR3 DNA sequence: TGTGCCAGCAGCGCTAGGACAGGGACCGGGGAGCTGTTTTTT. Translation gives CASSARTGTGELFF.